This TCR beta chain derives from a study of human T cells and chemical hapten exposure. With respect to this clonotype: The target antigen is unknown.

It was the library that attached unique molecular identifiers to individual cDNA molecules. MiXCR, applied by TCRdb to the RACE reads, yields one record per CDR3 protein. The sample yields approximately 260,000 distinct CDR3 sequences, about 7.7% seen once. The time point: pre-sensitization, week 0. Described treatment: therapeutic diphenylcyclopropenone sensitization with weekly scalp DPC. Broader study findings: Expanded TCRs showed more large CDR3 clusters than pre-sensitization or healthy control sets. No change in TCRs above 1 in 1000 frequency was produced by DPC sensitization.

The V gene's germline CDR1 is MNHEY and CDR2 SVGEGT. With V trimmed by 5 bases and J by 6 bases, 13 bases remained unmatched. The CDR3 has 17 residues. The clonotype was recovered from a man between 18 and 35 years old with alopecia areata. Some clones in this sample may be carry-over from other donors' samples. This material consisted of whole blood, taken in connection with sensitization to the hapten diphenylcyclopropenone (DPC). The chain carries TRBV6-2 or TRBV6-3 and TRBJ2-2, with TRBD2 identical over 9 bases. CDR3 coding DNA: TGTGCCAGCAGTGCCACCCCCGGGACTAGCCTCCCCGGGGAGCTGTTTTTT. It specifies CASSATPGTSLPGELFF.